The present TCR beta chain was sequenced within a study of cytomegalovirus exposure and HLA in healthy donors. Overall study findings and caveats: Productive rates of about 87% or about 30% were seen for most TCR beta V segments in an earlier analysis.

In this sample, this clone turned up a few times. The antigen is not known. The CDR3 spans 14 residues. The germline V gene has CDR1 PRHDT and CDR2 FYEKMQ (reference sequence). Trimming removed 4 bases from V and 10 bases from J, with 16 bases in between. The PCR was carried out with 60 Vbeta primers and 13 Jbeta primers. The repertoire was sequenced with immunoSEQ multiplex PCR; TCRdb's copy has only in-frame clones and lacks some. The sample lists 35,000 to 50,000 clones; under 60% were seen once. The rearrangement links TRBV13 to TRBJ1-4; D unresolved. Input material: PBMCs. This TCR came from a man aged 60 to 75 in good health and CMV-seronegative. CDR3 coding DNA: TGTGCCAGCAGCTCAAATCTCTCGCGGGGAAAACTGTTTTTT. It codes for CASSSNLSRGKLFF. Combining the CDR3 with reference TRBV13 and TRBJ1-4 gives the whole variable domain AAGVIQSPRHLIKEKRETATLKCYPIPRHDTVYWYQQGPGQDPQFLISFYEKMQSDKGSIPDRFSAQQFSDYHSELNMSSLELGDSALYFCASSSNLSRGKLFFGSGTQLSVL.